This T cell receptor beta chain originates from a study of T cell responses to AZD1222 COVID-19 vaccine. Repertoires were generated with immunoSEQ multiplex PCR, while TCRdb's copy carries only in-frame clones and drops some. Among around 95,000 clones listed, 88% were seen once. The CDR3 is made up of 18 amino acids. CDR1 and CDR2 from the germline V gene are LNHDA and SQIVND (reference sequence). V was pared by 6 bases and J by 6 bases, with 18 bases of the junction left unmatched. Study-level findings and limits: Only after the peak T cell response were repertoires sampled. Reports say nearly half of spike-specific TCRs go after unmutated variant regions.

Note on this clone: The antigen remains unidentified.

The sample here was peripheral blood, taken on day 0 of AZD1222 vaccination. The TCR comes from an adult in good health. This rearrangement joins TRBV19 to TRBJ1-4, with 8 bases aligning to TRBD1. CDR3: CASRPWDRPKAEDEKLFF. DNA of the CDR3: TGTGCCAGTAGGCCCTGGGACAGGCCTAAGGCGGAGGATGAAAAACTGTTTTTT.